Shown below are 5 T cell receptor beta chains from a single sample sequenced in a study of blood T cell repertoires in COVID-19. This table comes from immunoSEQ multiplex PCR, and its TCRdb copy is limited to in-frame clones, with some not included. The data hold about 150,000 clones, with roughly four fifths observed a single time. The specimen was peripheral blood. The receptors here all came from an elderly woman with acute or convalescent COVID-19.

The chain links TRBV5-1 to TRBJ1-3, with D unclear. This CDR3 spans 15 amino acids. Trimming removed 0 bases from V and 2 bases from J, with 9 bases in between. In germline, CDR1 is SGHRS, CDR2 YFSETQ. This chain's CDR3 is CASSLGQKTGNTIYF. The CDR3 DNA reads as TGCGCCAGCAGCTTGGGGCAGAAAACTGGAAACACCATATATTTT. The whole variable domain, filled in from reference TRBV5-1 and TRBJ1-3, reads KAGVTQTPRYLIKTRGQQVTLSCSPISGHRSVSWYQQTPGQGLQFLFEYFSETQRNKGNFPGRFSGRQFSNSRSEMNVSTLELGDSALYLCASSLGQKTGNTIYFGEGSWLTVV.

This clone has a handful of counts. V usage is TRBV6-5 and J usage is TRBJ1-5; D remains unclear. Germline loops: CDR1 MNHEY, CDR2 SVGAGI. The CDR3 is made up of 14 amino acids. Trimming removed 6 bases at V and 0 bases at J, with 9 bases between. The CDR3 coding sequence is TGTGCCAGCAGACTCGACACTAGCAATCAGCCCCAGCATTTT. Protein sequence: CASRLDTSNQPQHF.

The V and J genes are TRBV5-1 and TRBJ2-7; D is possibly TRBD1 (6 bases). Trimming cost V 4 bases and J 5 bases, with 10 bases left between them. Germline V gene sequence: CDR1 SGHRS, CDR2 YFSETQ. The CDR3 is 12 residues long. The CDR3 DNA reads as TGCGCCAGCAGCGCACAGGGAAACGAGCAGTACTTC. Translating gives CASSAQGNEQYF.

The rearrangement links TRBV4-3 to TRBJ1-2; weak D call: TRBD1 (5 bases). The CDR3 runs to 13 residues. Germline CDR1 and CDR2: LGHNA and YSLEER. Trimming took off 3 bases at V and 4 bases at J, with 9 bases between the two ends. The CDR3 spells CASSQGQGYGYTF. The CDR3 DNA is TGCGCCAGCAGCCAGGGGCAGGGCTATGGCTACACCTTC.

The table lists this clone with a few counts. This sequence joins TRBV5-1 and TRBJ1-1; TRBD1 agrees at 9 bases. Germline CDR1 and CDR2: SGHRS and YFSETQ. The CDR3 consists of 15 residues. V dropped 4 bases and J dropped 10; count of bases not matched to a gene: 14. CDR3 loop: CASSAGTGRSIAAFF. The CDR3 region has the DNA TGCGCCAGCAGCGCCGGGACAGGGCGGTCGATAGCAGCTTTCTTT.